This T cell receptor beta chain was sequenced for a study of cytomegalovirus exposure and HLA in healthy donors. This clone occurred once. PCR primers comprised 60 Vbeta and 13 Jbeta primers. TCRdb keeps only in-frame clones here, not all; method: immunoSEQ multiplex PCR. The profile covers about 190,000 clones, with about 85% appearing a single time and around 3.9% taken by the ten largest. The germline CDR1 and CDR2 sequences are SGHDN and FVKESK. The CDR3 is 14 residues long. V lost 7 bases to trimming and J lost 1 base, with 8 bases between them. The chain combines TRBV14 with TRBJ2-6, with D perhaps matching TRBD1 (5 bases). The source of this sequence is a man aged 50-59 years in good health and CMV-seronegative. What was sequenced was PBMCs. CDR3 in DNA: TGTGCCAGCACGCCAGGGTCTGGGGCCAACGTCCTGACTTTC. Translation gives CASTPGSGANVLTF. Full variable domain (rest looked up from reference TRBV14 and TRBJ2-6): EAGVTQFPSHSVIEKGQTVTLRCDPISGHDNLYWYRRVMGKEIKFLLHFVKESKQDESGMPNNRFLAERTGGTYSTLKVQPAELEDSGVYFCASTPGSGANVLTFGAGSRLTVL.